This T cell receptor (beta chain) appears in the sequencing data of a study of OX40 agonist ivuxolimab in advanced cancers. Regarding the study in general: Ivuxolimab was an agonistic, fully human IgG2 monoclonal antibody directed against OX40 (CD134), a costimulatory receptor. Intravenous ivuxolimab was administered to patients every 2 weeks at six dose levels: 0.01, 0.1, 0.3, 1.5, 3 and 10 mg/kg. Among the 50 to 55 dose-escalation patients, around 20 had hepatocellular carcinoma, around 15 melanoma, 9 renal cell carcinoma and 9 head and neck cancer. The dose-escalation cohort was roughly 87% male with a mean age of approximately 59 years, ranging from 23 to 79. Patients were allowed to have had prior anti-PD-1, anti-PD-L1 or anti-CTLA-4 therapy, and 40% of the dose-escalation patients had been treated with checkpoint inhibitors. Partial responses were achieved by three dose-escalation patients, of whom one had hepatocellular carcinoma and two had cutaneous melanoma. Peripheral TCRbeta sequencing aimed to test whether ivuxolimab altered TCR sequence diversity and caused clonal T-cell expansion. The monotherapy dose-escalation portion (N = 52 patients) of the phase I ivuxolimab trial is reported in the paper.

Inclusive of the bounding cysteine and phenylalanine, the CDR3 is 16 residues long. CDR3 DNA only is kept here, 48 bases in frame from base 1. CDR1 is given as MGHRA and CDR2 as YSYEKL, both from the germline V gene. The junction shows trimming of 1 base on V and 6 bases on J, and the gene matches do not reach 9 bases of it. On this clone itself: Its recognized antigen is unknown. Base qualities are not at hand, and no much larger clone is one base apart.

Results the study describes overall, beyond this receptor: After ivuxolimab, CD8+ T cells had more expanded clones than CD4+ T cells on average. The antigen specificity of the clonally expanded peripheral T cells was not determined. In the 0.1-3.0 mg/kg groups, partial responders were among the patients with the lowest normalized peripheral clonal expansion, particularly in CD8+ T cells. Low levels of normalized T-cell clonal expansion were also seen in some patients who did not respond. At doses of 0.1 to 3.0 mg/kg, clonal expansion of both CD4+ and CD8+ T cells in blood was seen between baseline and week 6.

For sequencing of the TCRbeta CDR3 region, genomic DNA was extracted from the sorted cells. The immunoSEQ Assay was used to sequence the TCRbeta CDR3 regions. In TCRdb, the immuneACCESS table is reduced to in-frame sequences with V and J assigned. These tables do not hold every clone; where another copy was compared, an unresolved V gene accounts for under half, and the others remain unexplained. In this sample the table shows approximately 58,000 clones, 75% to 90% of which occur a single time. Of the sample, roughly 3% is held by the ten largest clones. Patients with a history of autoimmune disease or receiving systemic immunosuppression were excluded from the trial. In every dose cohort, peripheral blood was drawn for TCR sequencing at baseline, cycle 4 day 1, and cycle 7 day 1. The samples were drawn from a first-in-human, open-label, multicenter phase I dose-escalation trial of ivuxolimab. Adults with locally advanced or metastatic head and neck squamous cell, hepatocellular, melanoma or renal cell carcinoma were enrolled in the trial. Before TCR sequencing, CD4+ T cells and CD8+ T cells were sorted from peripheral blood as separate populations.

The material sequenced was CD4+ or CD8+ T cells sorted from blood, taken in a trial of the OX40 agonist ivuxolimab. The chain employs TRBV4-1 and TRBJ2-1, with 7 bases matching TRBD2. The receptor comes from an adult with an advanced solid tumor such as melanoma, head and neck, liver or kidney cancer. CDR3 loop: CASSQVPSGGTNEQFF. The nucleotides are TGCGCCAGCAGCCAAGTCCCTAGCGGAGGTACCAATGAGCAGTTCTTC.